One TCR beta chain is described in this entry. Its antigen is as yet unknown. The sample originates from a study of CD8+ T cells in alopecia areata. Sequencing used cDNA as its template, made by extracting RNA and reverse transcribing it. Profiling relied on immunoSEQ multiplex PCR, and the TCRdb table lists in-frame clones only, not all of them. Of roughly 100,000 clones in the sample, roughly 53% are singletons; the top ten hold 8.5% to 10%. From germline, CDR1 is SEHNR and CDR2 FQNEAQ (reference sequence). This CDR3 has 12 residues. V lost 5 bases, J lost 2 bases, and 6 bases lay in between. Study outcomes and limitations: Clonality in lesional scalp, especially alopecia totalis/universalis, exceeded that of normal scalp. It was less clear whether patients shared TCRs than it was in mice, possibly because of HLA. Normal-skin resident alphabeta T cells also appear among scalp sample sequences.

This sequence was found in a human donor in good health. Sequencing was done on a sample of CD4+ T cells sorted from blood. The chain employs TRBV7-9 and TRBJ1-2; a possible D gene is TRBD1 (5 bases). The CDR3 DNA follows: TGTGCCAGCAGCCGACAGAACTATGGCTACACCTTC. It yields the protein CASSRQNYGYTF.